The count of the clone carrying this TCR beta chain is one. Its specificity is not known. TCRdb's copy holds only in-frame clones and misses some; the assay was immunoSEQ multiplex PCR. Counted here are some 38,000 clones, 70% to 75% occurring once; the ten biggest clones make up about 8.1%. These data are taken from a study of radiotherapy plus CTLA-4 blockade in lung cancer. Study in general: For roughly 19% of patients, objective responses occurred, and around 31% had disease control. Study-wide points: The authors reported that early blood T cell clone dynamics, with interferon-beta, best predicted response.

Trimming pared 1 base from V and 0 bases from J, leaving 12 bases between. Germline CDR1 SEHNR, CDR2 FQNEAQ (reference sequence). The CDR3 sequence is 16 residues long. V usage is TRBV7-9 and J usage is TRBJ1-1; D ambiguous. Source: peripheral blood, taken from a patient treated with radiotherapy plus ipilimumab. The sequence was collected from a human donor with non-small cell lung cancer who had stable disease on radiotherapy plus ipilimumab. The CDR3 DNA follows: TGTGCCAGCAGCTTAGTTTTGGGCACCTTGAACACTGAAGCTTTCTTT. It encodes CASSLVLGTLNTEAFF.